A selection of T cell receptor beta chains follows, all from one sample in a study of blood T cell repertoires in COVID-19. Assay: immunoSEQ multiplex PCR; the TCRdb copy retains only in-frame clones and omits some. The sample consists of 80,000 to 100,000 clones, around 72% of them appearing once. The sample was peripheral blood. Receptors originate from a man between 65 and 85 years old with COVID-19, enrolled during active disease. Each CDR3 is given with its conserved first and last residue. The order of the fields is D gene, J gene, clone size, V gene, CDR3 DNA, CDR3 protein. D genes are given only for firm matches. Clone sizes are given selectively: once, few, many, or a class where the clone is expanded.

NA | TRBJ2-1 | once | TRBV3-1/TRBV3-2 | TGTGCCAGCAGCCAAGCCCGCCGACAGTTCACCTACAATGAGCAGTTCTTC | CASSQARRQFTYNEQFF
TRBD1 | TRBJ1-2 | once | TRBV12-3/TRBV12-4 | TGTGCCAGCAGGCGGGACAGCGGCTATGGCTACACCTTC | CASRRDSGYGYTF
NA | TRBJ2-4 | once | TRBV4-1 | TGCGCCAGCAGCCAAGAAATCGGCAGGGTACGAAACATTCAGTACTTC | CASSQEIGRVRNIQYF
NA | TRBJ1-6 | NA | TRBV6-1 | TGTGCCAGCAGTGAAGCCTTCGAGAATTCACCCCTCCACTTT | CASSEAFENSPLHF
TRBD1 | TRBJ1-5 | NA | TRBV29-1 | TGCAGCGTCCAAGGACAGGACAATCAGCCCCAGCATTTT | CSVQGQDNQPQHF
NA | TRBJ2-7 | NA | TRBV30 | TGTGCCTGGACTCCAGGGACATTGGGGCTCGAGCAGTACTTC | CAWTPGTLGLEQYF
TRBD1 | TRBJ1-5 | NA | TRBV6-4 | TGTGCCAGCACCCCCCGGACAGGGACCAATCAGCCCCAGCATTTT | CASTPRTGTNQPQHF
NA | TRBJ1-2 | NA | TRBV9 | TGTGCCAGCAGCGTAGGAGGGAATCAGAACTATGGCTACACCTTC | CASSVGGNQNYGYTF
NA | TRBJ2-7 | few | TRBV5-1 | TGCGCCAGCAGCTTGTTTGCGGGATACGAGCAGTACTTC | CASSLFAGYEQYF
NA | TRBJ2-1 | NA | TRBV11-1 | TGTGCCAGCAGCCTCAGCGGCGATTCCTACAATGAGCAGTTCTTC | CASSLSGDSYNEQFF
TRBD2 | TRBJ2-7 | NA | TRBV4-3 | TGCGCCAGCAGCTCACATCGGGGGGAGGGCCCTCGCGAGCAGTACTTC | CASSSHRGEGPREQYF
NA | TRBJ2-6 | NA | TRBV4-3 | TGCGCCAGCAGCCAAGAGGCGCGGTCCTACGGTGGGGCCAACGTCCTGACTTTC | CASSQEARSYGGANVLTF
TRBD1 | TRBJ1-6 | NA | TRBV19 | TGTGCCAGTAGTTTGACAGGGTCATCACCCCTCCACTTT | CASSLTGSSPLHF
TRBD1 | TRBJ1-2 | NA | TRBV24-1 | TGTGCCACCAGTGGCGGACAGGGCGCCCTTGGCTATGGCTACACCTTC | CATSGGQGALGYGYTF
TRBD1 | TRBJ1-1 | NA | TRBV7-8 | TGTGCCAGCAGCTTGTGGGACAGCGATAACACTGAAGCTTTCTTT | CASSLWDSDNTEAFF
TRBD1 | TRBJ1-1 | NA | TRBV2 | TGTGCCAGCAGTACAGGGGCAGGGACTGAAGCTTTCTTT | CASSTGAGTEAFF
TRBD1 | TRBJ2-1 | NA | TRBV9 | TGTGCCAGCAGCTTCCTGGGACAGGGGTATGAGCAGTTCTTC | CASSFLGQGYEQFF
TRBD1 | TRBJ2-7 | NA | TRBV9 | TGTGCCAGCAGCGAGGGGACAGTCCATTTCGAGCAGTACTTC | CASSEGTVHFEQYF
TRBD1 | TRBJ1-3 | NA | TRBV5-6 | TGTGCCAGCAGCTTGGACAGGGGGACTAACACCATATATTTT | CASSLDRGTNTIYF
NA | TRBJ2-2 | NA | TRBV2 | TGTGCCAGCAAACTCAACACCGGGGAGCTGTTTTTT | CASKLNTGELFF
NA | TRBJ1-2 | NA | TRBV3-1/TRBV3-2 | TGTGCCAGCAGCCAATCCCTCAGGACTAACTATGGCTACACCTTC | CASSQSLRTNYGYTF
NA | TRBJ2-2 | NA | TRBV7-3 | TGTGCCAGCAGCTTATCTGGAGGTTCGTACACCGGGGAGCTGTTTTTT | CASSLSGGSYTGELFF
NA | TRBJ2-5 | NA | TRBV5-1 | TGCGCCAGCAGCCTCCCCACAACAGGGAACCAAGAGACCCAGTACTTC | CASSLPTTGNQETQYF
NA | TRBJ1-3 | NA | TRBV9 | TGTGCCAGCAGCGTAGAGCCCGACTCTGGAAACACCATATATTTT | CASSVEPDSGNTIYF
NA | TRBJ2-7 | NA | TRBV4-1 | TGCGCCAGCAGCCAAGATCTGGGCGGGACCTACGAGCAGTACTTC | CASSQDLGGTYEQYF
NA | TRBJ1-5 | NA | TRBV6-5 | TGTGCCAGCATTGTCCTCGGACGGGACAATCAGCCCCAGCATTTT | CASIVLGRDNQPQHF
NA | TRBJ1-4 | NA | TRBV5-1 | TGCGCCAGCAGATCTACCTCGGGTACGAATGAAAAACTGTTTTTT | CASRSTSGTNEKLFF
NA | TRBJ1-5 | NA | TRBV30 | TGTGCCTGGAGTGGAGGAGGAGGCCAGCCCCAGCATTTT | CAWSGGGGQPQHF
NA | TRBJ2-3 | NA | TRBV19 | TGTGCCAGTAGTATAAACGGGCAGGGTGTAACGCAGTATTTT | CASSINGQGVTQYF
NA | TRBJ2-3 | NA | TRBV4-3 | TGCGCCAGCAGCCAGGAGAGTTCTAGCACAGATACGCAGTATTTT | CASSQESSSTDTQYF
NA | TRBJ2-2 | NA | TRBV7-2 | TGTGCCAGCAGCTTAGCCAGGTTTCTCAACACCGGGGAGCTGTTTTTT | CASSLARFLNTGELFF
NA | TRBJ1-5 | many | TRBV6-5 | TGTGCCAGCAGTTACTCAGGAGGGATTGGTCAGCCCCAGCATTTT | CASSYSGGIGQPQHF
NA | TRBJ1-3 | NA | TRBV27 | TGTGCCAGCAGTCCCCGTCGGGGAGCTCCTGGAAACACCATATATTTT | CASSPRRGAPGNTIYF